Below, 8 T cell receptor beta chains from the same sample are listed, as sequenced in a study of blood T cells in healthy people across ages. Combining a sample-barcoded 5' primer with a J-beta primer mix, a second PCR ran for roughly 7 to 12 cycles. MiXCR was run by TCRdb on the 5' RACE reads, yielding one entry per CDR3 protein. The data show about a million distinct CDR3 sequences, about two fifths seen once. Sequenced material: blood. The receptors derive from a young man in good health.

The rearrangement joins TRBV29-1 to TRBJ2-5; D ambiguous. The CDR3 has 13 amino acids. Germline V lookup: CDR1 SQVTM, CDR2 ANQGSEA. The V end lost 3 bases, the J end lost 1 base, and 9 bases lay between the germline ends. Written as DNA, the CDR3 is TGCAGCGTTGAGGAACAGCCCCAAGAGACCCAGTACTTC. This codes for CSVEEQPQETQYF.

About this clonotype itself: The germline gene is not matched at one end of the junction; a read error may be the cause. The gene calls are TRBV6-4 and TRBJ1-6, with D perhaps matching TRBD1 (6 bases). CDR1 is MRHNA, CDR2 SNTAGT, per germline. The CDR3 spans 16 residues. The CDR3 here is CASSDRRGRYKSPLHF. The CDR3 bases are TGTGCCAGCAGTGACCGCAGGGGCCGATATAAGTCACCCCTCCACTTT.

The chain has TRBV6-2 or TRBV6-3 and TRBJ2-3; 13 positions agree with TRBD2. J was trimmed by 0 bases and V by 2 bases; bases with no gene match: 8. Germline assignment: CDR1 MNHEY and CDR2 SVGEGT. This CDR3 spans 19 amino acids. The DNA for the CDR3 is TGTGCCAGCAGTTACCGTGGGACTAGCGGGGCCGCTAGCACAGATACGCAGTATTTT. It is translated as CASSYRGTSGAASTDTQYF.

The chain uses TRBV9 and TRBJ2-3; 8 bases are a match to TRBD2. CDR3 size: 15 residues. Germline V gene sequence: CDR1 SGDLS, CDR2 YYNGEE. Trimming at V came to 2 bases and at J to 5 bases, leaving 7 bases not matched to a gene. CDR3 region: CASSVGGLAGDTQYF. The DNA of the CDR3 is TGTGCCAGCAGCGTGGGAGGGCTAGCGGGAGATACGCAGTATTTT.

This clonotype came up a few times. The chain employs TRBV10-3 and TRBJ1-1; TRBD1 agrees at 8 bases. This CDR3 is 14 amino acids long. The ends lost 10 bases at V and 3 bases at J; junction bases unmatched: 10. Germline CDR1 is ENHRY and CDR2 is SYGVKD. In nucleotides, the CDR3 is TGTGCCACCCGTAAACAGGGGGAGGACACTGAAGCTTTCTTT. It codes for CATRKQGEDTEAFF.

The table lists this clonotype with a few counts. CDR3 DNA: TGTGCCAGCAGCCAAGTATCCGGGACAGGGCAGGGCTACACCTTC. Its translation: CASSQVSGTGQGYTF. V and J are TRBV4-2 and TRBJ1-2; 9 bases line up with TRBD1. J gave up 8 bases and V 1 base, and 8 bases lay outside the gene matches. Germline V gene lookup returns CDR1 LGHNA and CDR2 YNFKEQ. The CDR3 spans 15 residues.

V gene TRBV11-2 combines with J gene TRBJ2-2, with D tentatively TRBD2 (6 bases). Trimming stripped 3 bases from V and 7 bases from J, with 18 bases between. CDR3 length: 16 residues. CDR1 SGHAT and CDR2 FQNNGV come from the germline V gene. Here the CDR3 DNA reads TGTGCCAGCAGCTTCGATCGGGGGTCGGACGGCGGGGAGCTGTTTTTT. This sequence encodes CASSFDRGSDGGELFF. The entire variable domain, with the rest obtained from reference TRBV11-2 and TRBJ2-2, is as follows: EAGVAQSPRYKIIEKRQSVAFWCNPISGHATLYWYQQILGQGPKLLIQFQNNGVVDDSQLPKDRFSAERLKGVDSTLKIQPAKLEDSAVYLCASSFDRGSDGGELFFGEGSRLTVL.

The chain links TRBV6-2 or TRBV6-3 to TRBJ2-1; D not certain. Germline V gene sequence: CDR1 MNHEY, CDR2 SVGEGT. The V and J ends lost 0 bases and 13 bases respectively, with 13 bases between them. The CDR3 runs to 13 residues. The CDR3 DNA sequence: TGTGCCAGCAGTTACTCTCGGCTAGAGACCCAGTTCTTC. Its protein product is CASSYSRLETQFF.